This T cell receptor (beta chain) emerged from a study of sequential checkpoint blockade in melanoma. Across the study: Under 25 patients had matched tumor biopsies before treatment and at week 13 after nivolumab or ipilimumab alone.

Sequenced by immunoSEQ multiplex PCR; TCRdb stores in-frame clones only, minus some. The repertoire includes 8,500 to 9,000 clones, roughly 24% of them detected once, and more than 13% sits in the top ten. Indicated treatment: randomized to nivolumab then ipilimumab (arm A) or the reverse (arm B). This clone is deemed large. Its antigen is undetermined. Different DNA sequences within this sample yield the same CDR3. Notes on the study in general: About 30 times likelier clinical benefit followed increased tumor T-cell fraction and clonality.

V shed 1 base and J shed 0 bases, with 9 bases lying between them. Germline CDR1 reads SGHNT; CDR2 reads YENEEA. The CDR3 runs 15 residues. The chain uses TRBV11-3 and TRBJ1-1, with D perhaps TRBD1 (6 bases). This specimen was tumor tissue (inferred from file names), taken from a patient given nivolumab and ipilimumab in sequence. This TCR was recovered from a human donor with melanoma. In nucleotides, the CDR3 is TGTGCCAGCAGCTTAGGTACAGGGATGAACACTGAAGCTTTCTTT. It encodes CASSLGTGMNTEAFF.